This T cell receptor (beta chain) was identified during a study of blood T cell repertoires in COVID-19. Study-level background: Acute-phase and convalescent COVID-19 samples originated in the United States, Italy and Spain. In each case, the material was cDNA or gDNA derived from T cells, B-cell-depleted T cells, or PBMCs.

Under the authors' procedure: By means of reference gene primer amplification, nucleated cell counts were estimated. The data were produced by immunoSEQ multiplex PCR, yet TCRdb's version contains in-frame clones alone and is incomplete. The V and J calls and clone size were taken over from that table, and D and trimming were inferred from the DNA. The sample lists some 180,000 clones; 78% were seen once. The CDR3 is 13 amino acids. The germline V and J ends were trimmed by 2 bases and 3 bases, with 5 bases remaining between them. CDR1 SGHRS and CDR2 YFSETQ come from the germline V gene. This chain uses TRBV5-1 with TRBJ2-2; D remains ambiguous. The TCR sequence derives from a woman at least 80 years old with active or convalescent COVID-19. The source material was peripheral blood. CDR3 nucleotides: TGCGCCAGCAGCTTAACGGACACCGGGGAGCTGTTTTTT. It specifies CASSLTDTGELFF.